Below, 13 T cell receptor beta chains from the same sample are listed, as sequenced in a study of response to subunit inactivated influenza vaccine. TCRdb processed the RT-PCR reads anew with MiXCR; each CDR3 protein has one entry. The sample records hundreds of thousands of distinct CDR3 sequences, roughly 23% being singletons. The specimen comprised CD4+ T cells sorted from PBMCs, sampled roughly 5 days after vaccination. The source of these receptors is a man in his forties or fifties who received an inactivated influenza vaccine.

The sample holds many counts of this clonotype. This chain's CDR3 is CASSQIAGPSYEQYF. DNA for the CDR3: TGCGCCAGCAGCCAGATAGCGGGCCCTTCCTACGAGCAGTACTTC. J is TRBJ2-7 and V is TRBV4-3; 7 bases map to TRBD2. J was trimmed by 1 base and V by 3 bases; bases with no gene match: 6. The CDR3 covers 15 residues. Looked up from germline, CDR1 is LGHNA and CDR2 is YSLEER.

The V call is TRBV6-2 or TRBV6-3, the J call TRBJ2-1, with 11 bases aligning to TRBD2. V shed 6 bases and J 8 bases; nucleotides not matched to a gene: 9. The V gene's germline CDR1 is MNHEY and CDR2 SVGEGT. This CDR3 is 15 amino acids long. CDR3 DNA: TGTGCCAGCAGCCGAGCGGGACTAGCGGCCTATGAGCAGTTCTTC. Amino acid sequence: CASSRAGLAAYEQFF.

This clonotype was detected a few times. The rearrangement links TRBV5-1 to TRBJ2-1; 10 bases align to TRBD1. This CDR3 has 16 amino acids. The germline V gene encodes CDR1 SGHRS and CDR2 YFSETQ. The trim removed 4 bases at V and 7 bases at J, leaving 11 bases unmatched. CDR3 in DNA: TGCGCCAGCAGCCCCGAGACAGGGGGCGGTGCGAATGAGCAGTTCTTC. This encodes CASSPETGGGANEQFF.

In DNA, the CDR3 is TGTGCCAGCAGCTTAGAAGGGGCCGGCTATGGCTACACCTTC. It translates to CASSLEGAGYGYTF. This rearrangement joins TRBV7-8 to TRBJ1-2, with TRBD1 as a possible D gene (5 bases). Trimming removed 1 base from V and 4 bases from J, with 10 bases in between. Germline loops: CDR1 SGHVS, CDR2 FQNEAQ. The CDR3 is 14 amino acids.

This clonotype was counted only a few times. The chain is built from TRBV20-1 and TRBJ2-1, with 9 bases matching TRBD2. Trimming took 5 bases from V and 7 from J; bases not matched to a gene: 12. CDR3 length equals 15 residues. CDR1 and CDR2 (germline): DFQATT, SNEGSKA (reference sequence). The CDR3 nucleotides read TGCAGTGCTGGCAGAGTGGATAGCGGGAGAAATGAGCAGTTCTTC. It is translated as CSAGRVDSGRNEQFF.

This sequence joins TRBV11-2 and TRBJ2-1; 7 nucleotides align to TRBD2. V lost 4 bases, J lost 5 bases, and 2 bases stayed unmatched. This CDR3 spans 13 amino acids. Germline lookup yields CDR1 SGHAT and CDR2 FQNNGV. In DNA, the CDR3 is TGTGCCAGCAGCTCGGGAGGCAACAATGAGCAGTTCTTC. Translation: CASSSGGNNEQFF.

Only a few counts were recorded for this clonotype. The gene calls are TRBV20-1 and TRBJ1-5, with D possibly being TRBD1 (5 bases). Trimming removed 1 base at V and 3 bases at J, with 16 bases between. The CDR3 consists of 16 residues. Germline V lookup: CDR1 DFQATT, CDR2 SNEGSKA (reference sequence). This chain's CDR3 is CSARAPWGGTNQPQHF. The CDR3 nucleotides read TGCAGTGCTAGAGCCCCTTGGGGGGGAACCAATCAGCCCCAGCATTTT.

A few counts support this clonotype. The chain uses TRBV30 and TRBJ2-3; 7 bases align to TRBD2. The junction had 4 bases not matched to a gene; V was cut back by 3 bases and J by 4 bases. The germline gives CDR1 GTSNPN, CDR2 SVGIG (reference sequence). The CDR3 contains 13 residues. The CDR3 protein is CAWRKRGADTQYF. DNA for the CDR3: TGTGCCTGGAGGAAACGGGGGGCAGATACGCAGTATTTT.

CDR3 bases: TGCGCCAGCAGCCAGGGGCTGGACAGGGGGGCCTACAATGAGCAGTTCTTC. Amino acids: CASSQGLDRGAYNEQFF. The rearrangement joins TRBV4-1 to TRBJ2-1; 10 bases align to TRBD1. The CDR3 length is 17 residues. With V trimmed by 3 bases and J by 2 bases, 7 bases remained unmatched. Germline V gene lookup returns CDR1 MGHRA and CDR2 YSYEKL.

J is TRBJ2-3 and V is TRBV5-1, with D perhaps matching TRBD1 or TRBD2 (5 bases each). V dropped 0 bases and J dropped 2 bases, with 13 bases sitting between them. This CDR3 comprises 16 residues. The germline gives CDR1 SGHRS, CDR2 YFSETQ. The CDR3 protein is CASSLGSAGTTDTQYF. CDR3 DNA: TGCGCCAGCAGCTTGGGTTCGGCAGGGACCACAGATACGCAGTATTTT.

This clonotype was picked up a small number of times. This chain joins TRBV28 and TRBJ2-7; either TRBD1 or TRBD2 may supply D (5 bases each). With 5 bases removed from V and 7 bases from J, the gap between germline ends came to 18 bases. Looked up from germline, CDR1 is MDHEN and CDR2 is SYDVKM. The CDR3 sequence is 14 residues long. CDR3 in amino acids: CASSLGTASGEQYF. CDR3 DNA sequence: TGTGCCAGCAGTCTCGGGACCGCGAGTGGAGAGCAGTACTTC.

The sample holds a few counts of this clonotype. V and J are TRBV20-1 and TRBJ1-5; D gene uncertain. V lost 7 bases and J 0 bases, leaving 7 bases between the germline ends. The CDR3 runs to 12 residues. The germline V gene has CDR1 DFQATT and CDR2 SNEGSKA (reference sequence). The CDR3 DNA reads TGCAGTGGGGGTAATAGCAATCAGCCCCAGCATTTT. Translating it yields CSGGNSNQPQHF.

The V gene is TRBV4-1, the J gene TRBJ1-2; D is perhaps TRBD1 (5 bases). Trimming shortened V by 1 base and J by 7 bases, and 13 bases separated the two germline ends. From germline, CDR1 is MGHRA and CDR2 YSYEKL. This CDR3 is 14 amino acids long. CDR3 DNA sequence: TGCGCCAGCAGCCAAGCAGTAGGGGTCAGTGGCTACACCTTC. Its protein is CASSQAVGVSGYTF.